This T cell receptor (beta chain) is drawn from a study of T cell responses to AZD1222 COVID-19 vaccine (dated by TCRdb to the early 2020s). Notes on the research overall: TCR sequencing was performed for 230 to 250 trial participants, of whom about 200 were given two doses of AZD1222 and some 25 were given two doses of MenACWY control vaccine. Trial participants were enrolled into age subgroups of 18-55, 56-69 and 70-plus years, which contained roughly 150, 30 and 60 TCR-sequenced participants, respectively.

What the time point label conveys for this sample: baseline before first vaccination. Per the publication, the treatment or condition label means: meningococcal conjugate vaccine given as trial control. Vaccinee samples were obtained from the UK trials COV001 and COV002, which included a single-blind randomized controlled phase 2/3 trial of AZD1222 (ChAdOx1 nCoV-19) in healthy adults. For TCRbeta chain sequencing, PBMC samples were collected from trial participants at day 0 and at day 28 after the second dose. Summary of the overall study and its limitations: Vaccine-associated CD4 TCRs spanned the whole spike protein, with dominant responses in regions 160-218 and 743-854. Spike-specific TCR breadth and depth rose significantly after two AZD1222 doses compared with day 0 and with MenACWY recipients. Most participants were white British and females outnumbered males, and the authors suggested that clonal diversity may have been underestimated. Because no samples from the day 14 peak response were available, repertoires could be characterized only after the peak T cell response. Conclusions about previously exposed vaccinees were limited because only six or seven AZD1222 recipients were SARS-CoV-2 seropositive at baseline. In the small 56-69-year group, the increase in depth fell short of significance, most likely because of low power. Reportedly, close to half of the unique spike-specific TCRs recognized epitopes lying outside the regions that are mutated in the B.1.351 and B.1.1.7 variants.

Counted from cysteine to phenylalanine, this CDR3 has 13 amino acids. Here the CDR3 DNA is all that survives: 39 bases in frame from base 1. CDR1 SEHNR and CDR2 FQNEAQ are derived from the germline V gene (reference sequence). V sheds 1 base and J sheds 6 bases, leaving 7 bases between their ends. On this clone itself: There is no known antigen for this receptor. The sample holds no much larger clone one base away, and base qualities are not on file.

The CDR3 regions of human TCRbeta chains were analyzed by immunosequencing. Per the source publication's procedure: TCRs in the repertoires were matched against a reference library of SARS-CoV-2-specific TCRs that had been generated with the MIRA antigen-specificity platform. Breadth was defined as the fraction of unique TCRs that were SARS-CoV-2-associated. Depth was defined as the fraction of total T cells that were SARS-CoV-2-associated. Using the MIRA data, every spike-specific TCR was mapped to the spike region that the TCR reacted to and assigned to either a CD4 or a CD8 class. Log10-transformed breadth and depth values were compared by one-way ANOVA with Sidak's multiple comparisons tests. Imported from immuneACCESS, the table was reduced by TCRdb to in-frame sequences with V and J called. These copies leave out some clones; in studies compared against another copy, an unresolved V gene accounts for under half, and the cause of the remainder is not known. That table is the source of V, J and clone size, and D and trimming were worked out from the DNA. The sample table shows about 110,000 clones, and 89% are seen once. Over 3% of the sample rests with the top ten.

Sequenced material: peripheral blood, taken on day 0 of MenACWY control vaccination. This TCR derives from an adult in good health. The rearrangement joined TRBV7-9 to TRBJ1-5; perhaps TRBD1 is the D gene, with 5 bases matching. The DNA sequence follows: TGTGCCAGCAGCTTAGGAGGGGCTCAGCCCCAGCATTTT. Translated, it reads CASSLGGAQPQHF.